Listed here are 25 T cell receptor beta chains from one sample, sequenced in a study of T cells in narcolepsy. The protocol was immunoSEQ multiplex PCR, while the TCRdb copy is restricted to in-frame clones and leaves out a portion. The sample includes under 35,000 clones, 75% to 90% of them seen just once. Sequencing was performed on CD45RA- memory CD4+ T cells from PBMCs. These receptors all come from a human donor with narcolepsy.

The chain uses TRBV27 and TRBJ2-1, with D maybe TRBD1 (6 bases). The CDR3 sequence is 17 residues long. Trimming removed 3 bases at V and 2 bases at J, with 17 bases between. Germline loops: CDR1 MNHEY, CDR2 SMNVEV (reference sequence). The chain's CDR3 is CASSLRAGDLPYNEQFF. CDR3 DNA sequence: TGTGCCAGCAGTTTGCGGGCAGGGGATCTCCCCTACAATGAGCAGTTCTTC.

This clone was picked up one time. CDR3 amino acids: CASSQDVGGHQPQHF. The CDR3 DNA follows: TGCGCCAGCAGCCAAGATGTCGGGGGTCATCAGCCCCAGCATTTT. This sequence joins TRBV4-3 and TRBJ1-5, with a tentative D call TRBD1 (5 bases). This CDR3 comprises 15 residues. Germline assignment: CDR1 LGHNA and CDR2 YSLEER. With 0 bases removed from V and 5 bases from J, the gap between germline ends came to 11 bases.

The chain is built from TRBV4-1 and TRBJ2-3; 14 nucleotides agree with TRBD2. With 3 bases clipped from V and 1 base from J, the junction kept 12 bases outside the gene matches. CDR3 length: 20 residues. Per the germline V gene, CDR1 is MGHRA and CDR2 is YSYEKL. In DNA form, the CDR3 reads TGCGCCAGCAGCCACTCCAGACTAGCGGGAGGGCCGTTGCGCACAGATACGCAGTATTTT. Translation gives CASSHSRLAGGPLRTDTQYF.

The gene calls are TRBV7-9 and TRBJ2-1, with TRBD2 matching over 10 bases. Germline V lookup: CDR1 SEHNR, CDR2 FQNEAQ (reference sequence). The CDR3 is 16 amino acids. The J segment lost 5 bases and the V segment lost 4 bases, leaving 8 bases of the junction unmatched. The CDR3 is CASSSLAGVTNNEQFF. The DNA of the CDR3 is TGTGCCAGCAGCTCTCTAGCGGGAGTAACGAACAATGAGCAGTTCTTC.

This clone was seen a single time. The J gene is TRBJ2-5, the V gene TRBV18; the D gene is possibly TRBD2 (6 bases). In germline, CDR1 is KGHSH, CDR2 LQKENI. Trimming removed 3 bases from V and 2 bases from J, with 10 bases in between. The CDR3 sequence is 14 residues long. The CDR3 spells CASSPRDSQETQYF. Written as DNA, the CDR3 is TGTGCCAGCTCACCTCGGGACTCTCAAGAGACCCAGTACTTC.

The chain employs TRBV6-1 and TRBJ1-3; a weak D match, TRBD1 (6 bases). The V end was cut by 10 bases, the J end by 2 bases, with 12 bases between. Germline V lookup: CDR1 MNHNS, CDR2 SASEGT. CDR3 length equals 13 residues. CDR3 nucleotide sequence: TGTGCCACACAGGGTAGACCTGGAAACACCATATATTTT. Translating gives CATQGRPGNTIYF.

The chain is built from TRBV19 and TRBJ1-1, with D possibly TRBD1 on 5 matching bases. Trimming shortened V by 3 bases and J by 4 bases, and 9 bases separated the two germline ends. CDR3 size: 13 residues. The V gene's germline CDR1 is LNHDA and CDR2 SQIVND (reference sequence). CDR3 coding DNA: TGTGCCAGTAGTATCTCTAGGGGCACTGAAGCTTTCTTT. It specifies CASSISRGTEAFF. The variable domain in full, with the rest retrieved from reference TRBV19 and TRBJ1-1, is DGGITQSPKYLFRKEGQNVTLSCEQNLNHDAMYWYRQDPGQGLRLIYYSQIVNDFQKGDIAEGYSVSREKKESFPLTVTSAQKNPTAFYLCASSISRGTEAFFGQGTRLTVV.

This chain connects TRBV5-4 to TRBJ2-3; 8 nucleotides line up with TRBD2. Germline CDR1 reads SGHNT; CDR2 reads YYREEE (reference sequence). The CDR3 consists of 15 residues. J lost 0 bases, V lost 6 bases, and 6 bases had no gene match. The CDR3 bases are TGTGCCAGCAACTTCGGCGGGGGGAGCACAGATACGCAGTATTTT. Amino acids: CASNFGGGSTDTQYF.

CDR3 in DNA: TGTGCCAGCAGCTTTAGCACAGATACGCAGTATTTT. It encodes CASSFSTDTQYF. The chain employs TRBV7-8 and TRBJ2-3; no definite D call. The V end lost 3 bases, the J end lost 0 bases, and 1 base lay between the germline ends. Germline CDR1 SGHVS, CDR2 FQNEAQ. The CDR3 totals 12 residues.

The chain uses TRBV19 and TRBJ1-2; no firm D call. This CDR3 contains 13 residues. V was shortened by 5 bases and J by 4 bases, with 11 bases between the two germline ends. CDR1 and CDR2 (germline): LNHDA, SQIVND (reference sequence). Here the CDR3 DNA reads TGTGCCAGTAGTTTTGGAGTAATCTATGGCTACACCTTC. This sequence encodes CASSFGVIYGYTF.

This sequence joins TRBV5-4 and TRBJ2-1, with 7 bases identical to TRBD1. With V trimmed by 0 bases and J by 6 bases, 6 bases remained unmatched. Germline V gene data show CDR1 as SGHNT and CDR2 as YYREEE (reference sequence). CDR3 size: 15 residues. The CDR3 here is CASSLGGQNANEQFF. CDR3 DNA: TGTGCCAGCAGCTTGGGGGGACAGAACGCCAATGAGCAGTTCTTC.

The chain couples TRBV5-8 to TRBJ2-7, with TRBD1 as a possible D gene (6 bases). V was trimmed by 4 bases and J by 4 bases, leaving 12 bases between them. This CDR3 is 13 amino acids long. Germline V CDR1 and CDR2: SGHTS, YDEGEE. CDR3 sequence reads: CASSLRQAYEQYF. In DNA form, the CDR3 reads TGTGCCAGCAGCCTACGACAGGCTTACGAGCAGTACTTC.

The V and J genes are TRBV5-4 and TRBJ2-7; the D gene is possibly TRBD1 (6 bases). V was pared by 1 base and J by 4 bases, with 12 bases between. The CDR3 runs 14 residues. Per the germline V gene, CDR1 is SGHNT and CDR2 is YYREEE (reference sequence). In DNA form, the CDR3 reads TGTGCCAGCAGCTTGTTTGGACAGATTTACGAGCAGTACTTC. It is translated as CASSLFGQIYEQYF.

This clone has a handful of counts. This chain uses TRBV14 with TRBJ2-3, with 7 positions matching TRBD2. The CDR3 spans 19 residues. The germline V gene has CDR1 SGHDN and CDR2 FVKESK. Trimming took 4 bases from V and 0 from J; bases not matched to a gene: 16. CDR3: CASSLTGGSFGGSTDTQYF. Written as DNA, the CDR3 is TGTGCCAGCAGCCTCACCGGGGGGTCGTTCGGCGGGAGCACAGATACGCAGTATTTT. Using reference TRBV14 and TRBJ2-3 for the parts outside the CDR3, the full variable domain is EAGVTQFPSHSVIEKGQTVTLRCDPISGHDNLYWYRRVMGKEIKFLLHFVKESKQDESGMPNNRFLAERTGGTYSTLKVQPAELEDSGVYFCASSLTGGSFGGSTDTQYFGPGTRLTVL.

This chain uses TRBV6-5 with TRBJ1-2, with D possibly matching TRBD1 (5 bases). There are 14 residues in the CDR3. Germline V gene lookup returns CDR1 MNHEY and CDR2 SVGAGI. Trimming took off 5 bases at V and 2 bases at J, with 12 bases between the two ends. CDR3 nucleotides: TGTGCCAGCAGTGGCCGGGACCGCAACTATGGCTACACCTTC. Protein product: CASSGRDRNYGYTF.

This clone occurred once. The V and J genes are TRBV28 and TRBJ2-7; D is undetermined. V lost 7 bases and J 2 bases, leaving 12 bases between the germline ends. CDR3 size: 13 residues. CDR1 MDHEN and CDR2 SYDVKM come from the germline V gene. The CDR3 spells CASNTPSPYEQYF. For the CDR3, the DNA is TGTGCCAGCAATACCCCATCGCCCTACGAGCAGTACTTC.

The chain links TRBV25-1 to TRBJ2-7, with D perhaps given as TRBD1 or TRBD2 (6 bases each). Germline V gene data show CDR1 as MGHDK and CDR2 as SYGVNS. Trimming shortened V by 2 bases and J by 1 base, and 12 bases separated the two germline ends. The CDR3 loop spans 15 amino acids. The CDR3 loop reads CASSEPGGRSYEQYF. DNA for the CDR3: TGTGCCAGCAGTGAACCCGGGGGCCGATCCTACGAGCAGTACTTC.

The rearrangement joins TRBV19 to TRBJ2-3, with 7 bases matching TRBD1. CDR3 length: 14 amino acids. Germline values: CDR1 LNHDA, CDR2 SQIVND (reference sequence). V gave up 9 bases and J gave up 0 bases; unmatched junction bases: 6. Here the CDR3 reads CASRTGTSTDTQYF. Here the CDR3 DNA reads TGTGCCAGCAGGACAGGCACTAGCACAGATACGCAGTATTTT.

The V and J genes are TRBV28 and TRBJ1-1; D possibly corresponds to TRBD1 (6 bases). Trimming took 2 bases from V and 2 from J, leaving 24 bases between them. CDR1 is MDHEN and CDR2 is SYDVKM in the germline V gene. The CDR3 length is 19 residues. This CDR3 is CASSLGTLAGQEPNTEAFF. The CDR3 bases are TGTGCCAGCAGTTTAGGTACGCTCGCGGGACAAGAACCAAACACTGAAGCTTTCTTT.

This chain joins TRBV18 and TRBJ1-6; unclear D gene. The CDR3 sequence is 16 residues long. Germline loops: CDR1 KGHSH, CDR2 LQKENI. V lost 5 bases and J lost 6, with 17 bases in between. CDR3: CASSTTDGVVNSPLHF. The CDR3 DNA sequence: TGTGCCAGCTCAACGACCGACGGGGTGGTTAATTCACCCCTCCACTTT.

The gene calls are TRBV6-5 and TRBJ2-5; 14 nucleotides line up with TRBD2. Unmatched junction bases numbered 4, after V lost 6 bases and J lost 7 bases. This CDR3 comprises 14 residues. CDR1 MNHEY and CDR2 SVGAGI come from the germline V gene. The CDR3 DNA sequence: TGTGCCAGCAGAGAGACTAGCGGGAGGGGGACCCAGTACTTC. Its translation: CASRETSGRGTQYF.

The chain joins TRBV7-8 to TRBJ1-1; 7 positions agree with TRBD1. V was pared by 5 bases and J by 4 bases, with 7 bases of the junction left unmatched. This CDR3 spans 14 amino acids. Germline V gene data show CDR1 as SGHVS and CDR2 as FQNEAQ. In DNA, the CDR3 is TGTGCCAGCAGCCCAGGGGGGACAGCCACTGAAGCTTTCTTT. This gives the protein CASSPGGTATEAFF.

The gene calls are TRBV4-2 and TRBJ1-2; no definite D call. Per germline, CDR1 LGHNA and CDR2 YNFKEQ. V dropped 0 bases and J dropped 4 bases, with 12 bases sitting between them. The CDR3 has 15 residues. CDR3 protein: CASSQETGDRYGYTF. The CDR3 DNA reads as TGTGCCAGCAGCCAAGAAACCGGGGATCGCTATGGCTACACCTTC.

The chain joins TRBV6-5 to TRBJ2-1; 9 bases fit TRBD2. Germline CDR1 reads MNHEY; CDR2 reads SVGAGI. The CDR3 extends over 14 amino acids. Trimming removed 8 bases from V and 4 bases from J; junction bases left unmatched: 6. CDR3 in amino acids: CASYPSGMYNEQFF. The CDR3 DNA sequence: TGTGCCAGCTATCCTAGCGGGATGTACAATGAGCAGTTCTTC.

This clone appeared a few times. V gene TRBV6-6 combines with J gene TRBJ1-1, with D hard to call. Germline V CDR1 and CDR2: MNHNY, SVGAGI (reference sequence). The CDR3 loop spans 13 amino acids. V shed 6 bases and J shed 1 base, with 9 bases lying between them. This CDR3 reads CASRIGQNTEAFF. In DNA, the CDR3 is TGTGCCAGCAGGATCGGCCAGAACACTGAAGCTTTCTTT.